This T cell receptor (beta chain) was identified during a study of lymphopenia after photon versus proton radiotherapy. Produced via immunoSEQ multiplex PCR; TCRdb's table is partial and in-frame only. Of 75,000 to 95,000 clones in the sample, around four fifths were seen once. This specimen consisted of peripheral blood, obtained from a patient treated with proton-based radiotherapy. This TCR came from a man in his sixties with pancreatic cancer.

The CDR3 DNA reads as TGTGCCAGCACCCCGGGACAGGGCAAAAACATTCAGTACTTC. Translating it yields CASTPGQGKNIQYF. The chain is built from TRBV6-1 and TRBJ2-4, with 9 nucleotides matching TRBD1. The germline V gene has CDR1 MNHNS and CDR2 SASEGT. The length of the CDR3 is 14 residues. Unmatched junction bases numbered 4, after V lost 7 bases and J lost 3 bases.